This entry describes one TCR beta chain. The entry originates in a study of T cell changes during pregnancy in multiple sclerosis. Clones were sequenced by immunoSEQ multiplex PCR, and TCRdb holds only the in-frame ones, with some missing. This table holds fewer than 85,000 clones, around 90% found once. This CDR3 contains 13 residues. CDR1 SGHTA and CDR2 FQGNSA come from the germline V gene. Germline trimming cut 3 bases from V and 7 bases from J; bases unmatched to any gene: 2. The chain employs TRBV7-2 and TRBJ2-4, with TRBD1 identical over 8 bases. Source: peripheral blood, taken in the second trimester of pregnancy. This TCR was recovered from a female donor with multiple sclerosis, enrolled in a pregnancy study. The CDR3: CASSLDRENIQYF. The CDR3 DNA is TGTGCCAGCAGCTTGGACAGGGAGAACATTCAGTACTTC.